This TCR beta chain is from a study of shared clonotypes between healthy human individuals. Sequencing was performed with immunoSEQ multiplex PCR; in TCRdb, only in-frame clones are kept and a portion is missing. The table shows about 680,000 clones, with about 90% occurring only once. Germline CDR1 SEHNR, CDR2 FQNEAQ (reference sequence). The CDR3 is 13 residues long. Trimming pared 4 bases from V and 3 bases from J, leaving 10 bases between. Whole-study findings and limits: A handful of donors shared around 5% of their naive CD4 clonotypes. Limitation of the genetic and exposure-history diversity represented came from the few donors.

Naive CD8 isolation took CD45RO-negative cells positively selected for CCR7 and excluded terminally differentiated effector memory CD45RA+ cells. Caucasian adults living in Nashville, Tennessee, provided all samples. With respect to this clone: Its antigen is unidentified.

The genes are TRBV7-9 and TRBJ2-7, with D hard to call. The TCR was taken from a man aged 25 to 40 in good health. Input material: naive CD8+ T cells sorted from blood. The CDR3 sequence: CASSSDLNYEQYF. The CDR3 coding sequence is TGTGCCAGCAGCTCGGACCTGAACTACGAGCAGTACTTC.